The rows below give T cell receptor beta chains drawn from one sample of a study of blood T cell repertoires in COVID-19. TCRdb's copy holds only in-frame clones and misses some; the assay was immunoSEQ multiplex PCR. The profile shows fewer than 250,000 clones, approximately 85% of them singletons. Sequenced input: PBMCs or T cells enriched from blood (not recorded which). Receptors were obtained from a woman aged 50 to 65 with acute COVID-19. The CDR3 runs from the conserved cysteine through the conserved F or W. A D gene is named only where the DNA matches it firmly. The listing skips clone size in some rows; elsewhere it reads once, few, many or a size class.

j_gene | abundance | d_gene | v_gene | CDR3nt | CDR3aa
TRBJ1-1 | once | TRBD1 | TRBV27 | TGTGCCAGCAGGAAAACAGGGGAGAACACTGAAGCTTTCTTT | CASRKTGENTEAFF
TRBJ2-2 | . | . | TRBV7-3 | TGTGCCAGCAGCCAGGGCAACACCGGGGAGCTGTTTTTT | CASSQGNTGELFF
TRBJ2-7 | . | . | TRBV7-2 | TGTGCCAGCAGCTTAGCATCCGAGGTAACCTCCTACGAGCAGTACTTC | CASSLASEVTSYEQYF
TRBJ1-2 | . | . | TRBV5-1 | TGCGCCAGCAGCTTGAACCCCTCGGGTGGCTACACCTTC | CASSLNPSGGYTF
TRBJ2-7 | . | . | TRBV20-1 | TGCAGTGCGGAGGGGAACGAGCAGTACTTC | CSAEGNEQYF
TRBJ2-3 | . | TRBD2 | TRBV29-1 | TGCAGCGTCCGAGGGGCCCAGCGTTCGAGCGGGGGGCACACAGATACGCAGTATTTT | CSVRGAQRSSGGHTDTQYF
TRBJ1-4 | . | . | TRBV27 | TGTGCCAGCAGTCCCCCGGGGAGGGCTAATGAAAAACTGTTTTTT | CASSPPGRANEKLFF
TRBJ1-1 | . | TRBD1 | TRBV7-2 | TGTGCCAGCAGCTTAGGGCCGGACAGGCCGCGGAACACTGAAGCTTTCTTT | CASSLGPDRPRNTEAFF
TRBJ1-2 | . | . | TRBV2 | TGTGCCAGCAGGACAGAAGCTAACTATGGCTACACCTTC | CASRTEANYGYTF
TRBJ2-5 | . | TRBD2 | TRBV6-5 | TGTGCCAGCAGCAGACTAGCGGGACAAGAGACCCAGTACTTC | CASSRLAGQETQYF
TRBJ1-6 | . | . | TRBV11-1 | TGTGCCAGCAGCTTAGAGGGAGGGAGTTCACCCCTCCACTTT | CASSLEGGSSPLHF
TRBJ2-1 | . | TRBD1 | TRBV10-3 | TGTGCCATCAGTGGGGGACAGGCCCGGGGACGGCAGTTCTTC | CAISGGQARGRQFF
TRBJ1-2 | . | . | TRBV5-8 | TGTGCCAGCAGCTCGGACAAGTCGTTTGCCTGGGGCTACACCTTC | CASSSDKSFAWGYTF
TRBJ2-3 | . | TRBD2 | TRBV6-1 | TGTGCCAGCACCTACAGTGGGGGGGAAGATACGCAGTATTTT | CASTYSGGEDTQYF
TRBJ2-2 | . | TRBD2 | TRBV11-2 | TGTGCCAGCAGCGCTCGACTAGCCCCCGGGGAGCTGTTTTTT | CASSARLAPGELFF
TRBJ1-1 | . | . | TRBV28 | TGTGCCAGCAGTTCCCCTCAAGCGAACACTGAAGCTTTCTTT | CASSSPQANTEAFF
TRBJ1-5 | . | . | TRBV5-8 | TGTGCCAGCAGCTTGGTACAGGGATTCAATCAGCCCCAGCATTTT | CASSLVQGFNQPQHF
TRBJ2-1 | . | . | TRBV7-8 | TGTGCCAGCAGCTTAGCGGAGAAAGACAATGAGCAGTTCTTC | CASSLAEKDNEQFF
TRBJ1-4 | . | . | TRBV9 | TGTGCCAGCAGCGTAACTGCAACTAATGAAAAACTGTTTTTT | CASSVTATNEKLFF
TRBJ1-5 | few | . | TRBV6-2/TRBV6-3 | TGTGCCAGCAGTTATGTTGGAGGGAGTCAGCCCCAGCATTTT | CASSYVGGSQPQHF
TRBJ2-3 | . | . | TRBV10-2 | TGCGCCAGCAGTGAGGCGGGGTCCAGCACAGATACGCAGTATTTT | CASSEAGSSTDTQYF
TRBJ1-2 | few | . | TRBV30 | TGTGCCTGGAGTTTTGCAGGGCTGGGGCGCGTTACCGATGGCTACACCTTC | CAWSFAGLGRVTDGYTF
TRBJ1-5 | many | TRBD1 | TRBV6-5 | TGTGCCAGCAGGGACAGGGCCACTAATCAGCCCCAGCATTTT | CASRDRATNQPQHF
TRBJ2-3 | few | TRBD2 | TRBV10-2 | TGCGCCAGCAGTGAGCCGGGGGGGTTGACAGATACGCAGTATTTT | CASSEPGGLTDTQYF
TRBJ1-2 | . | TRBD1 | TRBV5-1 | TGCGCCAGCAGCCGAGGGACAGACTATGGCTACACCTTC | CASSRGTDYGYTF
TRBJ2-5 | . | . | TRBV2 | TGTGCCAGCAGTGAAGCGCCTAGCCCCGAAGAGACCCAGTACTTC | CASSEAPSPEETQYF
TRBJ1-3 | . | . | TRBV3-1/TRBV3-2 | TGTGCCAGCAGCCCCTGGACAGTCTCTGGAAACACCATATATTTT | CASSPWTVSGNTIYF
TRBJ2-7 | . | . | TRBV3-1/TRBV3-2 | TGTGCCAGCAGCCAGGACTCAACCTACGAGCAGTACTTC | CASSQDSTYEQYF
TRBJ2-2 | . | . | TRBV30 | TGTGCCTGGAGTGTTTCAGGGGCCACCGGGGAGCTGTTTTTT | CAWSVSGATGELFF
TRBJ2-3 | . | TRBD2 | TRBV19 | TGTGCCAGTAGTCACGCGAGCGGGGGATACACAGATACGCAGTATTTT | CASSHASGGYTDTQYF
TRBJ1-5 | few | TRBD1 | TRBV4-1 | TGCGCCAGCAGCCAAGCCCCAGGGGGGTGGGCCCAGCATTTT | CASSQAPGGWAQHF
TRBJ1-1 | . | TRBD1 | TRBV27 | TGTGCCAGCAGTTCTCACAGGGGCCCTGAAGCTTTCTTT | CASSSHRGPEAFF
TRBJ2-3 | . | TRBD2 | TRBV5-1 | TGCGCCAGCAGCTTAATAGCGGGGACCTACACAGATACGCAGTATTTT | CASSLIAGTYTDTQYF
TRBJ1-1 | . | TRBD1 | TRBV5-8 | TGTGCCAGCAGCGCTCAGGGGGCGGGGTTCTTT | CASSAQGAGFF
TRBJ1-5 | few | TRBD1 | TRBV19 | TGTGCCAGTACACCGGGACAGAATAGCAATCAGCCCCAGCATTTT | CASTPGQNSNQPQHF
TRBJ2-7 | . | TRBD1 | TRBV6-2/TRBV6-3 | TGTGCCAGCAGTTCCGGACAGGGCCTCTCCTACGAGCAGTACTTC | CASSSGQGLSYEQYF
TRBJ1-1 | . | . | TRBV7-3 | TGTGCCAGCAGGAGTCCAGGGTACACTGAAGCTTTCTTT | CASRSPGYTEAFF
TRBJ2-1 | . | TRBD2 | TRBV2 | TGTGCCAGCAAGGAGCGGGGGGGTCGCGTCTCCTACAATGAGCAGTTCTTC | CASKERGGRVSYNEQFF
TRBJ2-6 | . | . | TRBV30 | TGTGCCTGGAGTGGGACAGCGATAAGCTCTGGGGCCAACGTCCTGACTTTC | CAWSGTAISSGANVLTF
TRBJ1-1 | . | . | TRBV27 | TGTGCCAGCAGATTCAACAGGGACACTGAAGCTTTCTTT | CASRFNRDTEAFF
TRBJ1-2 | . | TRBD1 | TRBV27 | TGTGCCACCAGAAAGGGACAGGGTGACTATGGCTACACCTTC | CATRKGQGDYGYTF
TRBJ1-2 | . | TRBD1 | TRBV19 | TGTGCCAGTAGTATAGGGACAGGAAACTATGGCTACACCTTC | CASSIGTGNYGYTF
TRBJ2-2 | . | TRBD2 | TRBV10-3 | TGTGCCTCCTGGACTAGCGGCAACACCGGGGAGCTGTTTTTT | CASWTSGNTGELFF
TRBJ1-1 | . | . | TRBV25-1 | TGTGCCAGCAGTGAATTCGAGGTGAACACTGAAGCTTTCTTT | CASSEFEVNTEAFF
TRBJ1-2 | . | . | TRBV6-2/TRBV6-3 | TGTGCCAGCAGTTACGACGGCAGGCCAAGGAATGGCTACACCTTC | CASSYDGRPRNGYTF
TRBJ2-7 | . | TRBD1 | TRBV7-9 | TGTGCCAGCAGCTCCGGGACAGGGCCCACCTACGAGCAGTACTTC | CASSSGTGPTYEQYF
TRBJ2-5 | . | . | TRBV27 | TGTGCCAGCAGTAAGACATTGCAAGAGACCCAGTACTTC | CASSKTLQETQYF
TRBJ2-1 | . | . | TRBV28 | TGTGCCAGCATGTTATACAATGAGCAGTTCTTC | CASMLYNEQFF
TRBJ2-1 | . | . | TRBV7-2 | TGTGCCAGCAGTGCCACGGCGGGGGCGGGCAATGAGCAGTTCTTC | CASSATAGAGNEQFF
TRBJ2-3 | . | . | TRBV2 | TGTGCCAGTTTAAACACAGATACGCAGTATTTT | CASLNTDTQYF
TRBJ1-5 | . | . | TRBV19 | TGTGCCAGTAGCAGCCTCGAATTCGGACAGTTTAGCAATCAGCCCCAGCATTTT | CASSSLEFGQFSNQPQHF
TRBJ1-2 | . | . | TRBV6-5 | TGTGCCAGCAGAATATCTGGGACAACGAACTATGGCTACACCTTC | CASRISGTTNYGYTF
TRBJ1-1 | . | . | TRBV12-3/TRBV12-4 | TGTGCCAGCAGTCAAAGGGGGAACACTGAAGCTTTCTTT | CASSQRGNTEAFF
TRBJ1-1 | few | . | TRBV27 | TGTGCCAGCTCCTGGGAGATAAACACTGAAGCTTTCTTT | CASSWEINTEAFF